The 25 T cell receptor beta chains below were found in one sample sequenced in a study of OX40 agonist ivuxolimab in advanced cancers. The repertoire was sequenced with immunoSEQ multiplex PCR; TCRdb's copy has only in-frame clones and lacks some. The sample records approximately 50,000 clones, about 83% being singletons. This sample comprised CD4+ or CD8+ T cells sorted from blood, obtained in a trial of the OX40 agonist ivuxolimab. These TCRs come from an adult with an advanced solid tumor such as melanoma, head and neck, liver or kidney cancer.

The chain recombines TRBV7-9 with TRBJ2-1; D is tentatively TRBD1 or TRBD2 (5 bases each). This CDR3 contains 16 residues. Trimming took off 5 bases at V and 1 base at J, with 15 bases between the two ends. Germline loops: CDR1 SEHNR, CDR2 FQNEAQ (reference sequence). The CDR3 region is CASSQGPVRSYNEQFF. For the CDR3, the DNA is TGTGCCAGCAGCCAGGGACCCGTTCGTTCCTACAATGAGCAGTTCTTC.

J is TRBJ2-3 and V is TRBV2; TRBD1 aligns across 12 bases. The CDR3 runs 16 residues. V lost 6 bases, J lost 6 bases, and 10 bases stayed unmatched. Per germline, CDR1 SNHLY and CDR2 FYNNEI. The CDR3 protein is CASSPRGQGAGDTQYF. In DNA, the CDR3 is TGTGCCAGCAGCCCACGGGGACAGGGGGCGGGGGATACGCAGTATTTT.

This chain uses TRBV18 with TRBJ2-7, with a possible D match to TRBD1 (5 bases). CDR1 is KGHSH and CDR2 is LQKENI in the germline V gene. V was cut by 0 bases and J by 2 bases, with 11 bases left in between. The CDR3 consists of 15 residues. CDR3 sequence reads: CASSPPLQAAYEQYF. CDR3 sequence (DNA): TGTGCCAGCTCACCACCGCTACAGGCAGCCTACGAGCAGTACTTC.

CDR3 loop: CASSRGEGGTEAFF. For the CDR3, the DNA is TGTGCCAGCAGCCGGGGGGAGGGTGGCACTGAAGCTTTCTTT. This chain connects TRBV11-1 to TRBJ1-1, with D maybe TRBD1 (5 bases). The V end lost 5 bases, the J end lost 4 bases, and 14 bases lay between the germline ends. From germline, CDR1 is SGHAT and CDR2 FQDESV (reference sequence). The CDR3 has 14 amino acids. Using reference TRBV11-1 and TRBJ1-1 for the parts outside the CDR3, the full variable domain is EAEVAQSPRYKITEKSQAVAFWCDPISGHATLYWYRQILGQGPELLVQFQDESVVDDSQLPKDRFSAERLKGVDSTLKIQPAELGDSAMYLCASSRGEGGTEAFFGQGTRLTVV.

The chain uses TRBV23-1 and TRBJ2-3; D not resolved. TRBV23-1 counts as an open reading frame of uncertain function. The CDR3 consists of 11 residues. Between the trimmed V and J ends, which lost 2 bases and 13 bases, there was a span of 10 bases. CDR3 DNA sequence: TGCGCCAGCAGTCAAACCTCCGTCAAGTATTTT. Its protein product is CASSQTSVKYF.

The chain employs TRBV12-5 and TRBJ2-1, with 7 bases fitting TRBD2. Trimming removed 5 bases from V and 1 base from J; junction bases left unmatched: 5. This CDR3 is built from 15 residues. Germline loops: CDR1 LGHNT, CDR2 FRNRAP. DNA of the CDR3: TGTGCTAGTGGTCCGACTAGCTGGTCCTACAATGAGCAGTTCTTC. Amino acids: CASGPTSWSYNEQFF.

The V and J genes are TRBV5-1 and TRBJ2-2; 7 bases agree with TRBD1. This CDR3 spans 17 amino acids. J was trimmed by 5 bases and V by 1 base; bases with no gene match: 11. CDR1 is SGHRS and CDR2 is YFSETQ in the germline V gene. CDR3 loop: CASSLNSHQGVTGELFF. In DNA, the CDR3 is TGCGCCAGCAGCTTGAATTCGCATCAGGGGGTAACCGGGGAGCTGTTTTTT.

This sequence joins TRBV2 and TRBJ1-2; 7 nucleotides align to TRBD1. The V and J ends lost 2 bases and 3 bases, in that order; junction bases with no gene match: 3. The CDR3 runs 14 residues. Germline CDR1 reads SNHLY; CDR2 reads FYNNEI. CDR3 loop: CASSEQGGHYGYTF. The CDR3 nucleotides are TGTGCCAGCAGTGAACAAGGGGGCCACTATGGCTACACCTTC.

This sequence joins TRBV28 and TRBJ2-2, with 10 bases that match TRBD2. The V and J ends lost 7 bases and 7 bases, in that order; junction bases with no gene match: 9. Germline V gene sequence: CDR1 MDHEN, CDR2 SYDVKM. The CDR3 length is 15 residues. The CDR3 loop is CASNGVLAGHGELFF. The DNA of the CDR3 is TGTGCCAGCAACGGGGTACTAGCGGGGCACGGGGAGCTGTTTTTT.

The chain recombines TRBV11-3 with TRBJ2-1; D not resolved. The CDR3 length is 13 residues. Germline V gene lookup returns CDR1 SGHNT and CDR2 YENEEA. V was trimmed by 5 bases and J by 0 bases, leaving 5 bases between them. CDR3 amino acids: CASSPLSYNEQFF. CDR3 in DNA: TGTGCCAGCAGCCCCCTCTCCTACAATGAGCAGTTCTTC.

J is TRBJ1-2 and V is TRBV7-8; tentatively, D is TRBD1 (5 bases). Germline V lookup: CDR1 SGHVS, CDR2 FQNEAQ. CDR3 length: 15 residues. Trimming left V 5 bases short and J 2 bases short, with 15 bases between. DNA of the CDR3: TGTGCCAGCAGCCTCCAACACGGGGCGAACTATGGCTACACCTTC. Amino acid sequence: CASSLQHGANYGYTF.

The CDR3 nucleotides are TGTGCCAGCAGCTTGAGGGCACAGGGGGCCGCGAACACCGGGGAGCTGTTTTTT. This gives the protein CASSLRAQGAANTGELFF. The chain is built from TRBV11-2 and TRBJ2-2, with 9 bases that match TRBD1. CDR1 SGHAT and CDR2 FQNNGV come from the germline V gene. The CDR3 is made up of 18 amino acids. J gave up 0 bases and V 3 bases, and 8 bases lay outside the gene matches.

The V call is TRBV29-1, the J call TRBJ2-7; TRBD1 agrees at 9 bases. This CDR3 contains 19 residues. The germline V gene has CDR1 SQVTM and CDR2 ANQGSEA. The V and J ends lost 5 bases and 4 bases, in that order; junction bases with no gene match: 24. The CDR3 loop is CSVPPGTGLNGSPEYEQYF. In DNA, the CDR3 is TGCAGCGTTCCTCCCGGGACAGGGTTAAACGGGAGCCCCGAATACGAGCAGTACTTC.

The chain has TRBV11-2 and TRBJ2-5; 14 nucleotides align to TRBD2. The trim removed 5 bases at V and 5 bases at J, leaving 7 bases unmatched. Germline assignment: CDR1 SGHAT and CDR2 FQNNGV. This CDR3 is built from 16 residues. CDR3 sequence (DNA): TGTGCCAGCAGCCTGACTAGCGGGAGGGCAGGGGAGACCCAGTACTTC. Translating it yields CASSLTSGRAGETQYF.

V usage is TRBV5-1 and J usage is TRBJ2-7, with 7 bases identical to TRBD2. Losses at the gene ends were 0 bases for V and 5 bases for J; bases not matched to a gene: 11. Germline V gene data show CDR1 as SGHRS and CDR2 as YFSETQ. The CDR3 loop spans 16 amino acids. Here the CDR3 reads CASSLVGGLVGDEQYF. For the CDR3, the DNA is TGCGCCAGCAGCTTGGTTGGTGGACTAGTTGGTGACGAGCAGTACTTC. The variable domain in full, with the rest retrieved from reference TRBV5-1 and TRBJ2-7, is KAGVTQTPRYLIKTRGQQVTLSCSPISGHRSVSWYQQTPGQGLQFLFEYFSETQRNKGNFPGRFSGRQFSNSRSEMNVSTLELGDSALYLCASSLVGGLVGDEQYFGPGTRLTVT.

The rearrangement joins TRBV10-3 to TRBJ2-7; a possible D gene is TRBD2 (6 bases). This CDR3 comprises 16 residues. Germline loops: CDR1 ENHRY, CDR2 SYGVKD. Between the trimmed V and J ends, which lost 4 bases and 4 bases, there was a span of 20 bases. CDR3 bases: TGTGCCATCAGTGCGGGGCCGGGACTTATCTCTTACGAGCAGTACTTC. Translating it yields CAISAGPGLISYEQYF.

The chain employs TRBV29-1 and TRBJ2-1; a possible D gene is TRBD1 (6 bases). This CDR3 comprises 13 residues. Germline V gene lookup returns CDR1 SQVTM and CDR2 ANQGSEA. V gave up 6 bases and J gave up 1 base, with 10 bases separating them. The CDR3 region has the DNA TGCAGCGTGTATAGGGGGTCCTACAATGAGCAGTTCTTC. This sequence encodes CSVYRGSYNEQFF.

This clone was counted between two and nine times. The chain is built from TRBV19 and TRBJ2-7, with D uncertain. In germline, CDR1 is LNHDA, CDR2 SQIVND (reference sequence). Trimming stripped 5 bases from V and 2 bases from J, with 13 bases between. CDR3 length: 14 amino acids. Written as DNA, the CDR3 is TGTGCCAGTAGTCAAGACCCCTCTACCTACGAGCAGTACTTC. Amino acids: CASSQDPSTYEQYF.

This chain links TRBV19 with TRBJ2-1; 15 bases map to TRBD2. With V trimmed by 8 bases and J by 4 bases, 0 bases remained unmatched. The CDR3 totals 14 residues. Looked up from germline, CDR1 is LNHDA and CDR2 is SQIVND (reference sequence). CDR3 in amino acids: CASGLAGGYNEQFF. The CDR3 bases are TGTGCCAGTGGACTAGCGGGAGGGTACAATGAGCAGTTCTTC.

The rearrangement joins TRBV9 to TRBJ2-3; D possibly corresponds to TRBD2 (5 bases). The CDR3 totals 16 residues. Germline lookup yields CDR1 SGDLS and CDR2 YYNGEE. V was shortened by 0 bases and J by 0 bases, with 11 bases between the two germline ends. CDR3 loop: CASSVDYGESTDTQYF. As DNA, the CDR3 is TGTGCCAGCAGCGTAGACTATGGGGAGAGCACAGATACGCAGTATTTT.

This clone was seen once. The chain uses TRBV30 and TRBJ1-2, with D possibly TRBD1 on 5 matching bases. The germline V gene has CDR1 GTSNPN and CDR2 SVGIG (reference sequence). This CDR3 has 14 residues. Trimming removed 3 bases from V and 3 bases from J, with 14 bases in between. This CDR3 reads CAWRGAGFYYGYTF. The CDR3 nucleotides are TGTGCCTGGAGAGGGGCAGGCTTTTACTATGGCTACACCTTC.

The chain has TRBV6-5 and TRBJ2-1, with D unresolved. Germline V CDR1 and CDR2: MNHEY, SVGAGI. The CDR3 extends over 14 amino acids. Trimming took 1 base from V and 8 from J, leaving 12 bases between them. CDR3 bases: TGTGCCAGCAGTTACTATGGGGTCGGAGATGAGCAGTTCTTC. It is translated as CASSYYGVGDEQFF.

This clone occurred once. The chain recombines TRBV25-1 with TRBJ2-5; 9 bases are shared with TRBD2. J lost 5 bases, V lost 5 bases, and 3 bases had no gene match. This CDR3 is built from 13 residues. The germline gives CDR1 MGHDK, CDR2 SYGVNS. CDR3 DNA: TGTGCCAGCAGTTTAGCGGGAGTGGAGACCCAGTACTTC. The encoded protein is CASSLAGVETQYF. Together with reference TRBV25-1 and TRBJ2-5, the CDR3 gives the full variable domain: EADIYQTPRYLVIGTGKKITLECSQTMGHDKMYWYQQDPGMELHLIHYSYGVNSTEKGDLSSESTVSRIRTEHFPLTLESARPSHTSQYLCASSLAGVETQYFGPGTRLLVL.

This clone was recorded only once. This chain connects TRBV5-1 to TRBJ1-5, with D possibly being TRBD1 (5 bases). CDR1 SGHRS and CDR2 YFSETQ come from the germline V gene. Trimming pared 0 bases from V and 6 bases from J, leaving 13 bases between. The CDR3 runs to 15 residues. CDR3 in DNA: TGCGCCAGCAGCTTGGAGGGGACGAGGGGTCAGCCCCAGCATTTT. This sequence encodes CASSLEGTRGQPQHF. The full variable domain, rest sourced from reference TRBV5-1 and TRBJ1-5, is KAGVTQTPRYLIKTRGQQVTLSCSPISGHRSVSWYQQTPGQGLQFLFEYFSETQRNKGNFPGRFSGRQFSNSRSEMNVSTLELGDSALYLCASSLEGTRGQPQHFGDGTRLSIL.

CDR3: CATRSLNEKLFF. CDR3 bases: TGTGCCACCAGGAGCCTTAATGAAAAACTGTTTTTT. The chain employs TRBV10-3 and TRBJ1-4; D not certain. CDR3 length: 12 residues. V lost 10 bases, J lost 4 bases, and 10 bases lay in between. Germline loops: CDR1 ENHRY, CDR2 SYGVKD.